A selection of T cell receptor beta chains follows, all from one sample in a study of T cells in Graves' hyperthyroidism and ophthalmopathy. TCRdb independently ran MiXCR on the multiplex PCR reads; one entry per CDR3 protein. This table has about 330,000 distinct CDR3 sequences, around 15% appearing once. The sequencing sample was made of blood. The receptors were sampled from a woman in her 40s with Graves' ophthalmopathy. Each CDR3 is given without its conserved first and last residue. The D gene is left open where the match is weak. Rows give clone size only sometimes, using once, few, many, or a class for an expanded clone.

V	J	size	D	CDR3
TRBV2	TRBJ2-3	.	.	ASSETNTDTQY
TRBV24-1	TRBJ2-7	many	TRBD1	ATSDSEGQGPHEQY
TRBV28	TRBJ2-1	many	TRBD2	ASRGTSGRYNEQF
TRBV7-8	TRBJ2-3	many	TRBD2	ASSLAPEGGTSGRDTQY
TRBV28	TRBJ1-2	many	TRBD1	ASRDRAVGYT
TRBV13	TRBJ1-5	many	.	ASSLFRPGRGNQPQH
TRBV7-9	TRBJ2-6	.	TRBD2	ASSLLAGLVDGANVLT
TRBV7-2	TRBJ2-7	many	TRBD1	ASSSGTGGYEQY
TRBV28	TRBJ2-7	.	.	ASNLGAYEQY
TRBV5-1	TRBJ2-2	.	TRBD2	ASSFLAGDYTGELF
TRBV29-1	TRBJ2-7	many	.	SADSSEGYEQY
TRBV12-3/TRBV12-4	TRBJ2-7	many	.	ASSFGLGYEQY
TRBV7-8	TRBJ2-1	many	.	ASTPRKRAYNEQF
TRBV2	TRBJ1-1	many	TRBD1	ASSYDRVAEAF
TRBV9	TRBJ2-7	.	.	ASSVGDTYEQY
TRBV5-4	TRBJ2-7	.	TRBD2	ASSLEGSGRGYEQY
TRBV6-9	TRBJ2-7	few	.	ASTPPPTGPSSYEQY
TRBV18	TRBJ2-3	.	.	VSSPSAFLEDTQY
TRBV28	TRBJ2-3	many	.	ASSGYGATDTQY
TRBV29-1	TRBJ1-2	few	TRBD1	SVALTGYGYT